Listed here are 28 T cell receptor beta chains from one sample, sequenced in a study of regulatory T cells in long-lasting Graves disease. Time point indicated: newly diagnosed GD, antithyroid drugs for less than 3 months. RNA extracted from PBMCs served as the sequencing template. HTBI primers from iRepertoire and Arm-PCR of CDR3 regions yielded the TCR beta libraries. MiXCR, run by TCRdb on the multiplex PCR reads, gives a single entry per CDR3 protein. Of about 210,000 distinct CDR3 sequences in the sample, approximately 18% are singletons; the top ten hold over 9.5%. This sample was also put to use in a study of T cells in Graves' hyperthyroidism and ophthalmopathy.

The specimen was peripheral blood mononuclear cells (PBMCs), collected at new diagnosis, from a patient treated with antithyroid drugs. Source of these receptors: a woman under 40 with Graves disease.

This clonotype has ten or more counts. The CDR3 DNA reads as TGTGCCAGCAGCCCCACGACTAGCGGGAGTGGGAATGAGCAGTTCTTC. It encodes CASSPTTSGSGNEQFF. This rearrangement joins TRBV11-2 to TRBJ2-1, with TRBD2 matching 12 bases. CDR3 length equals 16 residues. V lost 5 bases to trimming and J lost 7 bases; unmatched junction nucleotides: 9. Germline values: CDR1 SGHAT, CDR2 FQNNGV.

Many counts were recorded for this clonotype. This rearrangement joins TRBV7-2 to TRBJ2-1; unclear D gene. Germline V gene lookup returns CDR1 SGHTA and CDR2 FQGNSA. V was shortened by 3 bases and J by 0 bases, with 9 bases between the two germline ends. This CDR3 contains 15 residues. CDR3 DNA sequence: TGTGCCAGCAGCTTCTGGCGGAGCTCCTACAATGAGCAGTTCTTC. This translates into CASSFWRSSYNEQFF.

The rearrangement uses TRBV25-1 and TRBJ2-3; unclear D gene. V shed 0 bases and J shed 2 bases, with 6 bases lying between them. The CDR3 totals 14 residues. Germline V gene sequence: CDR1 MGHDK, CDR2 SYGVNS. The CDR3 nucleotides read TGTGCCAGCAGTGAATATAGGTCCACAGATACGCAGTATTTT. Translated, it gives CASSEYRSTDTQYF.

This clonotype was observed many times. The chain uses TRBV28 and TRBJ1-1; TRBD1 is a possible D gene (5 bases). Germline V CDR1 and CDR2: MDHEN, SYDVKM. V lost 4 bases and J 0 bases, leaving 21 bases between the germline ends. This CDR3 has 18 residues. The chain's CDR3 is CASSYPPVEVRVNTEAFF. CDR3 DNA: TGTGCCAGCAGTTACCCTCCTGTGGAGGTCAGGGTGAACACTGAAGCTTTCTTT.

This sequence joins TRBV7-2 and TRBJ2-1; 8 positions match TRBD2. The V gene end was trimmed by 5 bases and the J gene end by 2 bases; junction bases not matched to a gene: 2. The CDR3 is made up of 14 amino acids. CDR1 and CDR2 (germline): SGHTA, FQGNSA. In DNA, the CDR3 is TGTGCCAGCAGCGACGGGGGGGCCTACAATGAGCAGTTCTTC. Its translation is CASSDGGAYNEQFF.

This clonotype showed up many times. The chain carries TRBV2 and TRBJ2-3; D ambiguous. The CDR3 spans 15 residues. Germline CDR1 reads SNHLY; CDR2 reads FYNNEI. Trimming stripped 1 base from V and 2 bases from J, with 10 bases between. In DNA form, the CDR3 reads TGTGCCAGCAGTGAAGTAACTCGATCCACAGATACGCAGTATTTT. As protein: CASSEVTRSTDTQYF. The full variable domain, with the rest looked up from reference TRBV2 and TRBJ2-3, is EPEVTQTPSHQVTQMGQEVILRCVPISNHLYFYWYRQILGQKVEFLVSFYNNEISEKSEIFDDQFSVERPDGSNFTLKIRSTKLEDSAMYFCASSEVTRSTDTQYFGPGTRLTVL.

This clonotype was seen many times. The genes are TRBV11-2 and TRBJ1-3; maybe TRBD1 (6 bases). Germline values: CDR1 SGHAT, CDR2 FQNNGV. The CDR3 sequence is 18 residues long. V gave up 4 bases and J gave up 5 bases, with 24 bases separating them. The CDR3 coding sequence is TGTGCCAGCAGCTCAATCAGTGTCTTACAGGGCAGTAGAAACACCATATATTTT. Protein sequence: CASSSISVLQGSRNTIYF.

The CDR3 region is CSAKGTRLNTGELFF. In DNA form, the CDR3 reads TGCAGTGCGAAGGGTACTAGATTGAACACCGGGGAGCTGTTTTTT. J is TRBJ2-2 and V is TRBV20-1, with TRBD2 as a possible D gene (5 bases). V dropped 6 bases and J dropped 1 base, with 15 bases sitting between them. CDR3 length equals 15 residues. Germline V lookup: CDR1 DFQATT, CDR2 SNEGSKA (reference sequence).

The rearrangement uses TRBV29-1 and TRBJ1-2, with unresolved D. Trimming took 5 bases from V and 3 from J, leaving 13 bases between them. CDR1 is SQVTM, CDR2 ANQGSEA, per germline. CDR3 size: 13 residues. CDR3 loop: CSVPEWEHYGYTF. The DNA for the CDR3 is TGCAGCGTTCCCGAATGGGAGCACTATGGCTACACCTTC.

This clonotype was seen ten or more times. V usage is TRBV3-1 and J usage is TRBJ2-7; 10 positions match TRBD2. CDR1 LGHDT and CDR2 YNNKEL come from the germline V gene (reference sequence). The junction had 3 bases not matched to a gene; V was cut back by 1 base and J by 3 bases. The CDR3 consists of 15 residues. The DNA for the CDR3 is TGTGCCAGCAGCCAAGCCCCTAGCGGGGGCTACGAGCAGTACTTC. It translates to CASSQAPSGGYEQYF.

For this clonotype: A single base is all that separates this from a far larger clone, so a read error is likely. The rearrangement links TRBV12-3 or TRBV12-4 to TRBJ2-1, with a weak D call TRBD2 (6 bases). Trimming shortened V by 7 bases and J by 10 bases, and 20 bases separated the two germline ends. This CDR3 has 14 amino acids. CDR3 DNA sequence: TGTGCCAGCACCCTTGGGGGGTACTCCTACGAGCAGTTCTTC. It translates to CASTLGGYSYEQFF.

To note about this clonotype: Since a much larger clone is just one base distant, this may be a read error. The conserved phenylalanine or tryptophan is not found at the CDR3 terminus, so this likely reflects a read error. V is TRBV20-1 and J is TRBJ2-1, with D perhaps TRBD1 (6 bases). The ends were cut back, 0 bases at V and 8 bases at J, with 11 bases in the middle. Germline CDR1 DFQATT, CDR2 SNEGSKA (reference sequence). There are 13 residues in the CDR3. The CDR3: CSAREGARDEQFC. The CDR3 coding sequence is TGCAGTGCTAGAGAGGGGGCCAGGGATGAGCAGTTCTGC.

V gene TRBV7-8 combines with J gene TRBJ1-2; TRBD1 aligns across 9 bases. With 1 base clipped from V and 3 bases from J, the junction kept 3 bases outside the gene matches. Germline lookup yields CDR1 SGHVS and CDR2 FQNEAQ. The length of the CDR3 is 15 residues. The CDR3 DNA sequence: TGTGCCAGCAGCTTAGACAGGGGGCAAGACTATGGCTACACCTTC. It yields the protein CASSLDRGQDYGYTF. Variable domain in full (rest from reference TRBV7-8 and TRBJ1-2): GAGVSQSPRYKVAKRGQDVALRCDPISGHVSLFWYQQALGQGPEFLTYFQNEAQLDKSGLPSDRFFAERPEGSVSTLKIQRTQQEDSAVYLCASSLDRGQDYGYTFGSGTRLTVV.

The sample holds many counts of this clonotype. The J gene is TRBJ2-1, the V gene TRBV7-9; 10 nucleotides align to TRBD1. The CDR3 sequence is 16 residues long. V lost 5 bases and J lost 1; bases outside the gene matches: 5. Germline lookup yields CDR1 SEHNR and CDR2 FQNEAQ (reference sequence). In nucleotides, the CDR3 is TGTGCCAGCAGCCCGGGACAGGGGAATTCCTACAATGAGCAGTTCTTC. Translating gives CASSPGQGNSYNEQFF.

This clonotype occurred a few times. This chain connects TRBV7-9 to TRBJ1-5; D gene uncertain. Germline-derived CDR1 and CDR2 are SEHNR and FQNEAQ (reference sequence). This CDR3 is built from 13 residues. V was trimmed by 0 bases and J by 6 bases, leaving 6 bases between them. The CDR3 loop reads CASSLAPSQPQHF. In DNA form, the CDR3 reads TGTGCCAGCAGCTTAGCCCCCTCTCAGCCCCAGCATTTT. Full variable domain (outside the CDR3, taken from reference TRBV7-9 and TRBJ1-5): DTGVSQNPRHKITKRGQNVTFRCDPISEHNRLYWYRQTLGQGPEFLTYFQNEAQLEKSRLLSDRFSAERPKGSFSTLEIQRTEQGDSAMYLCASSLAPSQPQHFGDGTRLSIL.

This clonotype was recorded at least ten times. The chain is built from TRBV11-3 and TRBJ2-2, with D perhaps matching TRBD1 (6 bases). V was clipped by 5 bases and J by 0 bases, with 10 bases between them. From germline, CDR1 is SGHNT and CDR2 YENEEA. The CDR3 has 15 amino acids. The CDR3 protein is CASSPGHANTGELFF. CDR3 DNA sequence: TGTGCCAGCAGCCCGGGACACGCGAACACCGGGGAGCTGTTTTTT.

This clonotype has only one observation. The V call is TRBV11-2, the J call TRBJ2-3, with TRBD2 matching over 12 bases. V lost 2 bases to trimming and J lost 3 bases; unmatched junction nucleotides: 6. This CDR3 comprises 17 residues. Looked up from germline, CDR1 is SGHAT and CDR2 is FQNNGV. The CDR3 region has the DNA TGTGCCAGCAGCTTAACTGGACTAGCGGGGCTTACAGATACGCAGTATTTT. It yields the protein CASSLTGLAGLTDTQYF.

The chain has TRBV9 and TRBJ2-5; no firm D call. The CDR3 runs to 12 residues. Trimming stripped 3 bases from V and 0 bases from J, with 3 bases between. Germline V gene lookup returns CDR1 SGDLS and CDR2 YYNGEE. Here the CDR3 DNA reads TGTGCCAGCAGCGCATACCAAGAGACCCAGTACTTC. Protein: CASSAYQETQYF.

For this clonotype: As the CDR3 is not closed by the conserved phenylalanine or tryptophan, this likely results from a read error. No DNA is shown, since the ends of the CDR3 on it are uncertain; the CDR3 is the one TCRdb lists. The gene calls are TRBV2 and TRBJ1-5. CDR1 is SNHLY and CDR2 is FYNNEI in the germline V gene. Both ends counted, the CDR3 spans 15 residues. This CDR3 is CASSAEWGINQPPHV.

This clonotype has a single count. This sequence joins TRBV30 and TRBJ1-5, with D possibly matching TRBD1 (6 bases). V was clipped by 3 bases and J by 4 bases, with 10 bases between them. The length of the CDR3 is 13 residues. Germline CDR1 reads GTSNPN; CDR2 reads SVGIG (reference sequence). CDR3 coding DNA: TGTGCCTGGAGGATACAGGGAAATCAGCCCCAGCATTTT. Amino acid sequence: CAWRIQGNQPQHF.

The chain joins TRBV5-1 to TRBJ1-6, with D hard to call. CDR1 SGHRS and CDR2 YFSETQ come from the germline V gene. This CDR3 is built from 17 residues. V lost 0 bases and J lost 0, with 10 bases in between. The CDR3 reads CASSLVSRGSYNSPLHF. The CDR3 nucleotides are TGCGCCAGCAGCTTGGTGTCTCGGGGCTCCTATAATTCACCCCTCCACTTT.

This clonotype was seen at least ten times. The chain couples TRBV19 to TRBJ1-5, with 8 bases aligning to TRBD1. Germline lookup yields CDR1 LNHDA and CDR2 SQIVND (reference sequence). This CDR3 spans 14 amino acids. The ends lost 6 bases at V and 6 bases at J; junction bases unmatched: 7. The CDR3 region is CASSAGGDGQPQHF. CDR3 sequence (DNA): TGTGCCAGTAGCGCAGGGGGCGACGGTCAGCCCCAGCATTTT.

This clonotype was picked up many times. This chain joins TRBV2 and TRBJ1-2, with D perhaps matching TRBD1 (5 bases). Trimming left V 3 bases short and J 2 bases short, with 13 bases between. Germline CDR1 is SNHLY and CDR2 is FYNNEI. This CDR3 region has 15 residues. The CDR3 spells CASSDNGGVNYGYTF. The CDR3 region has the DNA TGTGCCAGCAGTGATAATGGGGGAGTGAACTATGGCTACACCTTC.

The table lists this clonotype with many counts. The chain uses TRBV28 and TRBJ2-2; 8 positions agree with TRBD1. CDR3 length equals 17 residues. The germline V gene encodes CDR1 MDHEN and CDR2 SYDVKM. After removal of 4 bases from V and 8 bases from J, the junction contained 15 bases not matched to a gene. This CDR3 reads CASSSISGQGARGELFF. The DNA for the CDR3 is TGTGCCAGCAGTTCCATCAGCGGACAGGGAGCTCGGGGGGAGCTGTTTTTT. Filled out from reference TRBV28 and TRBJ2-2, the complete variable domain reads DVKVTQSSRYLVKRTGEKVFLECVQDMDHENMFWYRQDPGLGLRLIYFSYDVKMKEKGDIPEGYSVSREKKERFSLILESASTNQTSMYLCASSSISGQGARGELFFGEGSRLTVL.

This clonotype appeared many times. V and J are TRBV6-1 and TRBJ2-7, with D tentatively TRBD2 (5 bases). Germline CDR1 reads MNHNS; CDR2 reads SASEGT. The CDR3 extends over 14 amino acids. The germline V and J ends were trimmed by 5 bases and 3 bases, with 14 bases remaining between them. CDR3 amino acids: CASSKRTTGYEQYF. The CDR3 DNA is TGTGCCAGCAGTAAGCGGACCACGGGCTACGAGCAGTACTTC.

In the case of this clonotype: Possible read error: a much larger clone is one base away. The chain uses TRBV6-5 and TRBJ1-2; no clear D gene. CDR1 and CDR2 (germline): MNHEY, SVGAGI. Trimming left V 8 bases short and J 7 bases short, with 23 bases between. The CDR3 is 15 residues long. The CDR3 reads CASGDSSTRSSGYTF. The CDR3 DNA reads TGTGCCAGCGGTGACTCGTCGACCCGATCCTCTGGCTACACCTTC.

CDR3 sequence reads: CASTEFSGTGRLAKNIQYF. CDR3 in DNA: TGTGCCAGCACTGAGTTTTCCGGGACAGGGAGATTAGCCAAAAACATTCAGTACTTC. The genes are TRBV2 and TRBJ2-4; 9 bases are a match to TRBD1. The J segment lost 0 bases and the V segment lost 7 bases, leaving 16 bases of the junction unmatched. The V gene's germline CDR1 is SNHLY and CDR2 FYNNEI. CDR3 size: 19 residues.

The chain has TRBV2 and TRBJ1-6; D is perhaps TRBD1 (6 bases). The CDR3 extends over 16 amino acids. Looked up from germline, CDR1 is SNHLY and CDR2 is FYNNEI. Deletions cut 7 bases from V and 1 base from J, with 14 bases between. CDR3 loop: CASTKLQGSYNSPLHF. The CDR3 DNA is TGTGCCAGCACTAAACTACAGGGATCCTATAATTCACCCCTCCACTTT.